The 7 T cell receptor beta chains below all came from one sample that was sequenced in a study of T cell repertoires in cytomegalovirus infection. No cognate antigen is known for these TCRs. In TCRdb, the reads were re-called with MiXCR into one record per CDR3 protein. Here the sample spans a few hundred thousand distinct CDR3 sequences, 42% being singletons. This material consisted of cultured PBMCs, taken from culture after CMV antigen stimulation. The source is a human donor in good health (CMV status not recorded). Some clones in this sample may be carry-over from other donors' samples.

In this sample, this clonotype turned up a few times. V usage is TRBV6-6 and J usage is TRBJ2-7; D uncertain. Between the trimmed V and J ends, which lost 6 bases and 2 bases, there was a span of 8 bases. The CDR3 sequence is 12 residues long. Germline V CDR1 and CDR2: MNHNY, SVGAGI (reference sequence). CDR3 residues: CASSLLTYEQYF. The CDR3 region has the DNA TGTGCCAGCAGCCTCCTGACCTACGAGCAGTACTTC.

This clonotype has a handful of counts. CDR3 in DNA: TGTGCCAGCAGCCAGACAGTAGCGGGAGGGGCCGGGGAGCTGTTTTTT. Translated, it gives CASSQTVAGGAGELFF. The V and J genes are TRBV7-2 and TRBJ2-2; 11 bases agree with TRBD2. Trimming at V came to 5 bases and at J to 6 bases, leaving 8 bases not matched to a gene. Germline-derived CDR1 and CDR2 are SGHTA and FQGNSA. This CDR3 has 16 residues. Drawing the rest from reference TRBV7-2 and TRBJ2-2, the complete variable domain is GAGVSQSPSNKVTEKGKDVELRCDPISGHTALYWYRQSLGQGLEFLIYFQGNSAPDKSGLPSDRFSAERTGGSVSTLTIQRTQQEDSAVYLCASSQTVAGGAGELFFGEGSRLTVL.

In this sample, this clonotype turned up a few times. The V call is TRBV5-5, the J call TRBJ2-7; D is perhaps TRBD2 (6 bases). The CDR3 runs 17 residues. V shed 4 bases and J shed 3 bases, with 23 bases lying between them. Germline-derived CDR1 and CDR2 are SGHKS and YYEKEE (reference sequence). For the CDR3, the DNA is TGTGCCAGCAGCCGGATACCGGGACTGGGAAGGGGCTACGAGCAGTACTTC. This sequence encodes CASSRIPGLGRGYEQYF.

V usage is TRBV6-5 and J usage is TRBJ2-1; 10 bases align to TRBD2. V was pared by 4 bases and J by 8 bases, with 11 bases of the junction left unmatched. CDR1 is MNHEY and CDR2 is SVGAGI in the germline V gene. The length of the CDR3 is 16 residues. CDR3 residues: CASSFQLAGYGDEQFF. CDR3 bases: TGTGCCAGCAGTTTCCAACTAGCGGGGTATGGAGATGAGCAGTTCTTC.

V usage is TRBV27 and J usage is TRBJ1-2; D is undetermined. This CDR3 spans 13 amino acids. From germline, CDR1 is MNHEY and CDR2 SMNVEV (reference sequence). Trimming stripped 6 bases from V and 3 bases from J, with 11 bases between. The CDR3 DNA follows: TGTGCCAGCAGCCTTGGACTGCACTATGGCTACACCTTC. It yields the protein CASSLGLHYGYTF.

This sequence joins TRBV12-3 or TRBV12-4 and TRBJ2-3, with TRBD1 identical over 9 bases. CDR3 length equals 17 residues. Losses at the gene ends were 1 base for V and 4 bases for J; bases not matched to a gene: 9. The CDR3 nucleotides read TGTGCCAGCAGTTTAGAGGTTCGACAGGGGGGAGCAGATACGCAGTATTTT. It yields the protein CASSLEVRQGGADTQYF.

This clonotype was observed a few times. V and J are TRBV6-2 or TRBV6-3 and TRBJ1-5; D not certain. Germline CDR1 and CDR2: MNHEY and SVGEGT. V gave up 5 bases and J gave up 4 bases, with 9 bases separating them. The CDR3 has 13 amino acids. DNA of the CDR3: TGTGCCAGCAGTCCGGGTCCAAATCAGCCCCAGCATTTT. It is translated as CASSPGPNQPQHF.